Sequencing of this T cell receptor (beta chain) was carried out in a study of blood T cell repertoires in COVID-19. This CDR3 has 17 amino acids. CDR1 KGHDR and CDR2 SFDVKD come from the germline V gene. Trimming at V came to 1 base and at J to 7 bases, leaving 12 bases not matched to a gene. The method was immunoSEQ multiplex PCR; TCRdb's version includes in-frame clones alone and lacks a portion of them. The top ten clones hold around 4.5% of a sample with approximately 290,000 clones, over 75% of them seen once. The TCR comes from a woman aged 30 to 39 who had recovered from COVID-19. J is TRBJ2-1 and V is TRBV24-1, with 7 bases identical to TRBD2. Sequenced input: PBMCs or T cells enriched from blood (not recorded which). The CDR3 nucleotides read TGTGCCACCAGTGATTTAGCGGCGGGAGAAGCGGAGAATGAGCAGTTCTTC. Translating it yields CATSDLAAGEAENEQFF.